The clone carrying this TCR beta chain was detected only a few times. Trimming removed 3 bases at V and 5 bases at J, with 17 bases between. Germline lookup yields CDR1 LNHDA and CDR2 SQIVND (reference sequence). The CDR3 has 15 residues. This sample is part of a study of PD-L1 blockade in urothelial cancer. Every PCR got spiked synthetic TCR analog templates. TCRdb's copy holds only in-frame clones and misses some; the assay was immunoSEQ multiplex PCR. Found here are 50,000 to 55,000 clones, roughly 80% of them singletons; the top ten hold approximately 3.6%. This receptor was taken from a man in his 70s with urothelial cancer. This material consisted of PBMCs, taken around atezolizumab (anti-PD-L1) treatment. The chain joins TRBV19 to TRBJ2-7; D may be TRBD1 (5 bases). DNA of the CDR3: TGTGCCAGTAGTATCAGGGCCCAGTATGGGGACGAGCAGTACTTC. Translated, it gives CASSIRAQYGDEQYF.